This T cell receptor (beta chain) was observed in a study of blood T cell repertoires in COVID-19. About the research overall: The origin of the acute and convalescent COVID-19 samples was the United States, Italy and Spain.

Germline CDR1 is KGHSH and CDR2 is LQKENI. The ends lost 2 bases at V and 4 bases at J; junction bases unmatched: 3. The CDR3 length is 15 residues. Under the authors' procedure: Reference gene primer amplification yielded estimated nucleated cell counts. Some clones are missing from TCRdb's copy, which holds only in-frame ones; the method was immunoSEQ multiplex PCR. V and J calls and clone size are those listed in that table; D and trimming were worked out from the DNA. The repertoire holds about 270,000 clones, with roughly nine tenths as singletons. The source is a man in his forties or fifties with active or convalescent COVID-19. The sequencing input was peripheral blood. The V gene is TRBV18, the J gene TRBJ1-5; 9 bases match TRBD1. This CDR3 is CASSPRDRENQPQHF. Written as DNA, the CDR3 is TGTGCCAGCTCACCAAGGGACAGGGAAAATCAGCCCCAGCATTTT.